These T cell receptor beta chains were read from a single sample in a study of metastatic and nonmetastatic thyroid tumors. TCRdb re-called the PCR reads with MiXCR. The data contain roughly 25,000 clones, about 24% of them singletons. The material sequenced was tumor tissue. Source of these receptors: a male donor with papillary thyroid cancer or a benign thyroid nodule (not recorded which). Some clones in this sample may be carry-over from other donors' samples. Each CDR3 is given with its conserved first and last residue. The D gene is left open where the match is weak. Clone size is stated in some rows and not others, as once, few, many or a class when expanded.

>TRBV20-1|NA|NA|TRBJ1-1|12
CSAPGQITEAFF
TGCAGTGCCCCTGGACAGATCACTGAGGCTTTCTTT
>TRBV15|TRBD1|many|TRBJ1-5|19
CATSRDRTGKGNSNQPQHF
TGTGCCACCAGCAGAGATCGGACAGGGAAGGGGAATAGCAATCAGCCCCAGCATTTT
>TRBV6-2/TRBV6-3|NA|few|TRBJ2-1|14
CASSYVYVVNEQFF
TGTGCCAGCAGTTACGTATACGTGGTGAATGAGCAGTTCTTC
>TRBV29-1|NA|many|TRBJ2-1|15
CSVEPPRAEKNEQFF
TGCAGCGTTGAGCCTCCTAGGGCGGAGAAGAATGAGCAGTTCTTC
>TRBV6-8|NA|NA|TRBJ2-7|14
CASKSTTFDIEQYF
TGTGCCAGCAAATCCACAACTTTCGACATAGAGCAGTACTTC
>TRBV7-2|TRBD2|once|TRBJ2-7|15
CASSFSGTSGYWQYF
TGTGCCAGCAGCTTCTCCGGGACTAGCGGGTACTGGCAGTACTTC
>TRBV5-1|NA|many|TRBJ1-4|14
CASSLGAVEEKLFF
TGCGCCAGCAGCTTGGGAGCGGTGGAGGAAAAACTGTTTTTT
>TRBV7-2|NA|many|TRBJ2-7|15
CASSLSRALSYEQYF
TGTGCCAGCAGCTTAAGTCGAGCCCTCTCCTACGAGCAGTACTTC
>TRBV10-3|NA|many|TRBJ1-2|16
CAISDYRQSANYGYTF
TGTGCCATCAGTGACTACCGACAGTCAGCTAACTATGGCTACACCTTC
>TRBV20-1|NA|medium-sized|TRBJ2-6|14
CSARTLSGANVLTF
TGCAGTGCTAGAACCCTCTCTGGGGCCAACGTCCTGACTTTC
>TRBV6-1|TRBD1|few|TRBJ2-7|15
CASSVGTVVIYERYF
TGTGCCAGCAGCGTAGGGACAGTGGTGATTTACGAGCGGTACTTC
>TRBV3-1|TRBD1|many|TRBJ1-2|15
CASSRFRDRGLGYTF
TGTGCCAGCAGCCGATTCCGGGACAGGGGGCTGGGCTACACCTTC
>TRBV6-1|TRBD1|few|TRBJ1-5|16
CASSDPGTGGNQPQHF
TGTGCCAGCAGTGATCCCGGGACAGGGGGCAATCAGCCCCAGCATTTT
>TRBV6-1|NA|NA|TRBJ2-7|12
CASTQGGYEQYF
TGTGCCAGCACCCAGGGGGGGTACGAGCAGTACTTC
>TRBV15|NA|NA|TRBJ2-2|13
CATSSRGSWELFF
TGTGCCACCAGCAGTCGCGGGTCCTGGGAGCTGTTTTTT
>TRBV11-2|TRBD1|NA|TRBJ2-7|16
CASSLGGTGLIGELYF
TGTGCCAGCAGCTTAGGCGGGACAGGGCTTATTGGCGAGCTGTACTTC
>TRBV7-8|TRBD2|many|TRBJ2-5|16
CASSSTSGTLQETQYF
TGTGCCAGCAGCTCGACTAGCGGGACCCTCCAAGAGACCCAGTACTTC
>TRBV28|NA|many|TRBJ2-6|16
CASSLQASAGANVLTF
TGTGCCAGCAGCCTACAGGCGTCCGCTGGGGCCAACGTCCTGACTTTC
>TRBV11-1|TRBD2|NA|TRBJ2-7|16
CASSGTSGRISYEQYF
TGTGCCAGCAGCGGGACTAGCGGGAGGATCTCCTACGAGCAGTACTTC
>TRBV2|NA|many|TRBJ2-1|14
CASSEDGPGGGQFF
TGTGCCAGCAGTGAGGACGGTCCTGGGGGTGGGCAGTTCTTC
>TRBV12-3/TRBV12-4|TRBD1|medium-sized|TRBJ2-7|15
CASSGGTGSFYEQYF
TGTGCCAGCAGTGGGGGGACAGGGTCTTTCTACGAGCAGTACTTC
>TRBV20-1|TRBD2|once|TRBJ2-7|13
CSARLADSYEQYF
TGCAGTGCCAGACTAGCGGACTCCTACGAGCAGTACTTC
>TRBV6-1|NA|many|TRBJ1-1|13
CASSEYTNTEAFF
TGTGCCAGCAGTGAATATACGAACACTGAAGCTTTCTTT
>TRBV5-1|TRBD2|NA|TRBJ2-7|14
CASSLVAGLDEQYF
TGCGCCAGCAGCTTGGTAGCGGGTCTTGACGAGCAGTACTTC
>TRBV7-2|NA|many|TRBJ1-5|16
CASSLGAGAPYQPQHF
TGTGCCAGCAGCTTAGGCGCAGGGGCGCCGTACCAGCCCCAGCATTTT
>TRBV10-3|NA|many|TRBJ2-6|14
CAIRGESGANVLTF
TGTGCCATCAGGGGGGAATCTGGGGCCAACGTCCTGACTTTC
>TRBV30|TRBD1|many|TRBJ1-1|13
CAWKQGVWSEAFF
TGTGCCTGGAAACAGGGGGTTTGGTCTGAAGCTTTCTTT
>TRBV4-3|TRBD1|many|TRBJ1-5|15
CASSPLQGVNQPQHF
TGCGCCAGCAGCCCCCTGCAGGGGGTCAATCAGCCCCAGCATTTT
>TRBV6-1|NA|many|TRBJ1-3|16
CASRGPLGYSGNTIYF
TGTGCCTCTAGGGGACCTTTGGGCTACTCTGGAAACACCATATATTTT
>TRBV11-1|NA|many|TRBJ2-2|16
CASSPNPASARGELFF
TGTGCCAGCAGCCCTAATCCGGCAAGCGCACGCGGGGAGCTGTTTTTT
>TRBV3-1|TRBD2|NA|TRBJ2-7|16
CASSQVGLAGEYEQYF
TGTGCCAGCAGCCAAGTTGGACTAGCGGGGGAGTACGAGCAGTACTTC
>TRBV5-1|NA|many|TRBJ1-1|15
CASSPHGDSNTEAFF
TGCGCCAGCAGCCCTCATGGAGACTCTAACACTGAAGCTTTCTTT
>TRBV6-1|NA|many|TRBJ1-2|16
CASSAGRGRTNYGYTF
TGTGCCAGCAGTGCGGGACGGGGCCGCACTAACTATGGCTACACCTTC
>TRBV9|TRBD1|NA|TRBJ2-1|16
CASSPVGQGLKGEQFF
TGTGCCAGCAGCCCAGTGGGACAGGGATTAAAAGGTGAGCAGTTCTTC
>TRBV24-1|NA|many|TRBJ2-7|13
CATSDSVSYEQYF
TGTGCCACCAGTGACTCCGTCAGCTACGAGCAGTACTTC
>TRBV15|NA|once|TRBJ2-2|13
CATSSRGSEELFF
TGTGCCACCAGCAGCCGGGGGTCCGAGGAGCTGTTTTTT
>TRBV7-9|NA|many|TRBJ2-2|14
CASSTSPRAGELFF
TGTGCCAGCAGCACCAGCCCCAGGGCCGGGGAGCTGTTTTTT
>TRBV5-1|NA|once|TRBJ1-4|16
CASSLASTGSNEKLFF
TGCGCCAGTAGCTTGGCCTCGACGGGTTCTAATGAAAAACTGTTTTTT
>TRBV28|NA|NA|TRBJ1-1|14
CASSLGQGYTEAFF
TGTGCCAGCAGTTTAGGGCAGGGTTACACTGAAGCTTTCTTT
>TRBV19|NA|many|TRBJ2-2|13
CASRTDNTGELFF
TGTGCCAGTAGGACGGATAACACCGGGGAGCTGTTTTTT
>TRBV10-3|NA|many|TRBJ2-3|16
CAISTSSERVTDTQYF
TGTGCCATCAGTACCTCTAGCGAACGGGTCACAGATACGCAGTATTTT
>TRBV7-2|NA|NA|TRBJ2-7|13
CASSLAKSDDQYF
TGTGCCAGCAGCTTAGCGAAGAGTGACGATCAGTACTTC
>TRBV20-1|NA|NA|TRBJ2-6|18
CSASLGPGPRSGANVLTF
TGCAGTGCTAGCCTCGGGCCAGGACCTCGGTCTGGGGCCAACGTCCTGACTTTC
>TRBV11-2|NA|many|TRBJ1-5|13
CASSRGGDQPQHF
TGTGCCAGCAGCCGGGGGGGAGACCAGCCCCAGCATTTT
>TRBV6-2/TRBV6-3|NA|NA|TRBJ2-1|14
CASRPVGRYNEQFF
TGTGCCAGCAGACCCGTGGGTCGGTACAATGAGCAGTTCTTC
>TRBV20-1|TRBD2|medium-sized|TRBJ2-7|14
CSARVGGLAYEQYF
TGCAGTGCTAGAGTGGGGGGACTAGCCTACGAGCAGTACTTC
>TRBV27|TRBD2|NA|TRBJ2-7|17
CASSSTSWRGRAYEQYF
TGTGCCAGCAGTTCGACTAGCTGGAGAGGAAGAGCCTACGAGCAGTACTTC
>TRBV6-1|TRBD1|NA|TRBJ2-2|16
CASSQAGQGNSGDLFF
TGTGCCAGCAGCCAAGCAGGACAGGGGAACAGCGGGGACCTGTTTTTT
>TRBV27|NA|NA|TRBJ1-1|13
CASSWGESGEAFF
TGTGCCAGCAGTTGGGGTGAAAGCGGTGAAGCTTTCTTT
>TRBV6-4|NA|many|TRBJ1-1|16
CASPGGPREANTEAFF
TGTGCCAGCCCTGGGGGCCCCCGGGAGGCGAACACTGAAGCTTTCTTT